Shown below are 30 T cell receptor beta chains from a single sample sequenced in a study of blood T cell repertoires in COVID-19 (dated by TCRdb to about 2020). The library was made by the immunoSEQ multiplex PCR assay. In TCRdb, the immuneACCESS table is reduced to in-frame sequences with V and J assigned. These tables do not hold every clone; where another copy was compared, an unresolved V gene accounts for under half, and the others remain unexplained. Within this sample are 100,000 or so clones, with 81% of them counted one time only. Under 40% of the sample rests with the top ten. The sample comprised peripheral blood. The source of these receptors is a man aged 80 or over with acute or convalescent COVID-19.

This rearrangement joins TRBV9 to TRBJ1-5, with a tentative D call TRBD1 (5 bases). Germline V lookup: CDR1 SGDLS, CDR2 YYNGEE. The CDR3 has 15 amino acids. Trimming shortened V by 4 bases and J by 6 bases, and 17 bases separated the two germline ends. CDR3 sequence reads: CASSPRWGVGQPQHF. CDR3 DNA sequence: TGTGCCAGCAGCCCCCGTTGGGGGGTGGGTCAGCCCCAGCATTTT.

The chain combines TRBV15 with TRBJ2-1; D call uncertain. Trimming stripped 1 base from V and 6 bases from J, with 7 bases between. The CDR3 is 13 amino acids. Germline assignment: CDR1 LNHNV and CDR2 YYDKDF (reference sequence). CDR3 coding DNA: TGTGCCACCAGCAGAGGTCACTTCAATGAGCAGTTCTTC. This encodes CATSRGHFNEQFF. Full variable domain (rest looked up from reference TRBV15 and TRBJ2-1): DAMVIQNPRYQVTQFGKPVTLSCSQTLNHNVMYWYQQKSSQAPKLLFHYYDKDFNNEADTPDNFQSRRPNTSFCFLDIRSPGLGDTAMYLCATSRGHFNEQFFGPGTRLTVL.

The CDR3 region has the DNA TGTGCCAGCAGCGACCGAACAGGGAAAGAATACAATGAGCAGTTCTTC. Translated: CASSDRTGKEYNEQFF. The rearrangement links TRBV7-9 to TRBJ2-1; a possible D gene is TRBD1 (6 bases). The V gene lost 5 bases and the J gene lost 4 bases, with 18 bases spanning the gap. This CDR3 spans 16 amino acids. Looked up from germline, CDR1 is SEHNR and CDR2 is FQNEAQ (reference sequence).

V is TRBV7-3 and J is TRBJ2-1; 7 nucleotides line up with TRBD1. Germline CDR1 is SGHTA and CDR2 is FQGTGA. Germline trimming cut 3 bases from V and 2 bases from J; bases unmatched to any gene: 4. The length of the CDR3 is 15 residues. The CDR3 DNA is TGTGCCAGCAGCTTGACAGGGATCCCCTACAATGAGCAGTTCTTC. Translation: CASSLTGIPYNEQFF.

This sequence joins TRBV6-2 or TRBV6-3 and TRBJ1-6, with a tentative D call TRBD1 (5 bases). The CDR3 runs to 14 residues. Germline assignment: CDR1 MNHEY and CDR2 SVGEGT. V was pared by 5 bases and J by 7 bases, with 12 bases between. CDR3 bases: TGTGCCAGCAGTCTCCAGGGTGGGAATTCACCCCTCCACTTT. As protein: CASSLQGGNSPLHF.

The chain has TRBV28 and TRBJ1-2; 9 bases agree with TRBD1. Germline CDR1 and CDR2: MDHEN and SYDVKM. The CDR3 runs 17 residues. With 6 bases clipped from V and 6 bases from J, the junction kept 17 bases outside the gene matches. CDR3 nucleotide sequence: TGTGCCAGCAGACCGGCTGACTACAGGGGGCAAAGGAATGGCTACACCTTC. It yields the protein CASRPADYRGQRNGYTF.

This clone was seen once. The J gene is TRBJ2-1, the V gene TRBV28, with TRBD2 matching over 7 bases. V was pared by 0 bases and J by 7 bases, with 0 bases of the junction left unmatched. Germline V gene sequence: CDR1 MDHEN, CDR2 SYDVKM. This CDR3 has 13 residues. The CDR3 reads CASSLWGGNEQFF. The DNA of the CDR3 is TGTGCCAGCAGTTTATGGGGAGGGAATGAGCAGTTCTTC. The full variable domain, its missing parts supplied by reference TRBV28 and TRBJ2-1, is DVKVTQSSRYLVKRTGEKVFLECVQDMDHENMFWYRQDPGLGLRLIYFSYDVKMKEKGDIPEGYSVSREKKERFSLILESASTNQTSMYLCASSLWGGNEQFFGPGTRLTVL.

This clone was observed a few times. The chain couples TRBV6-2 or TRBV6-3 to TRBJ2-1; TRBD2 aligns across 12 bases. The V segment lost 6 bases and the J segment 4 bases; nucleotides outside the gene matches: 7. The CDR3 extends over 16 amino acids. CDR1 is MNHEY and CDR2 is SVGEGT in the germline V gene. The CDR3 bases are TGTGCCAGCAGCCCTGGGACTAGCGGGCTTTACAATGAGCAGTTCTTC. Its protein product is CASSPGTSGLYNEQFF.

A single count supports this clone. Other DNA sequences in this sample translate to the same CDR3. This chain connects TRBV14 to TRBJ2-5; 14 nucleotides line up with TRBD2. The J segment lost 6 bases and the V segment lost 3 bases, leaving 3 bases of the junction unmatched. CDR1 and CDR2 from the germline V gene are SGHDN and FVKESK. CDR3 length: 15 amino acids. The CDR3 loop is CASSQGLAGVKTQYF. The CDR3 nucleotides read TGTGCCAGCAGCCAGGGACTAGCGGGAGTAAAGACCCAGTACTTC.

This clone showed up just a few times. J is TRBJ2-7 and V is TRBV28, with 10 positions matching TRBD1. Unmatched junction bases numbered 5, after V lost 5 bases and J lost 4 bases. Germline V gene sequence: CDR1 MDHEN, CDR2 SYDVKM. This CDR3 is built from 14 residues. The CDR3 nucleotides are TGTGCCAGCAGTCGAGGGGGACAGGGGTACGAGCAGTACTTC. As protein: CASSRGGQGYEQYF.

DNA of the CDR3: TGTGCCAGCAGCTTCCAGGACTCCTACAATGAGCAGTTCTTC. Its translation is CASSFQDSYNEQFF. The rearrangement joins TRBV5-4 to TRBJ2-1; D unresolved. Germline CDR1 is SGHNT and CDR2 is YYREEE (reference sequence). There are 14 residues in the CDR3. Trimming removed 2 bases at V and 0 bases at J, with 6 bases between.

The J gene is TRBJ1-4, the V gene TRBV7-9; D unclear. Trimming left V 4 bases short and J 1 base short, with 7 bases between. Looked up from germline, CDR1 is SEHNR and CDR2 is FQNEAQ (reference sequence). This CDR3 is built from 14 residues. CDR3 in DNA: TGTGCCAGCAGCTCCAGAGGAACTAATGAAAAACTGTTTTTT. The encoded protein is CASSSRGTNEKLFF. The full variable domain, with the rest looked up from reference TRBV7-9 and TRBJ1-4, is DTGVSQNPRHKITKRGQNVTFRCDPISEHNRLYWYRQTLGQGPEFLTYFQNEAQLEKSRLLSDRFSAERPKGSFSTLEIQRTEQGDSAMYLCASSSRGTNEKLFFGSGTQLSVL.

Written as DNA, the CDR3 is TGTGCCAGCAGTGAAGCAGGGCAGGGGGCCGATCAGCCCCAGCATTTT. Protein sequence: CASSEAGQGADQPQHF. The V gene is TRBV2, the J gene TRBJ1-5; 8 positions agree with TRBD1. Germline V gene lookup returns CDR1 SNHLY and CDR2 FYNNEI. CDR3 length: 16 amino acids. V trimming: 0 bases; J trimming: 5 bases; junction bases outside the gene matches: 6.

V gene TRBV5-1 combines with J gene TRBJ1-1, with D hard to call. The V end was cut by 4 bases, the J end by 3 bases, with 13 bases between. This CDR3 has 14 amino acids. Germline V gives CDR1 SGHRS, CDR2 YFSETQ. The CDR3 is CASSVGSGDTEAFF. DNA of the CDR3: TGCGCCAGCAGCGTAGGTAGCGGGGACACTGAAGCTTTCTTT. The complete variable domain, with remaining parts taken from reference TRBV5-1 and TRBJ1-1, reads KAGVTQTPRYLIKTRGQQVTLSCSPISGHRSVSWYQQTPGQGLQFLFEYFSETQRNKGNFPGRFSGRQFSNSRSEMNVSTLELGDSALYLCASSVGSGDTEAFFGQGTRLTVV.

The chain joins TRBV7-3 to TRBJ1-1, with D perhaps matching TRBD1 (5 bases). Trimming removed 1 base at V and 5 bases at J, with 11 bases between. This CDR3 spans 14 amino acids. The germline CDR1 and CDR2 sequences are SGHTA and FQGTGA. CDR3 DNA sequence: TGTGCCAGCAGCTTAATTGGGGGAGGAACTGAAGCTTTCTTT. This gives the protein CASSLIGGGTEAFF.

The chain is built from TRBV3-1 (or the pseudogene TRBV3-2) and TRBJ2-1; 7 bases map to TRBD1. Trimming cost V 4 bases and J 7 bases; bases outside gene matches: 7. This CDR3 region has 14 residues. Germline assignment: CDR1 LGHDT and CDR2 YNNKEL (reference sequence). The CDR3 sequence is CASSPTRGRNEQFF. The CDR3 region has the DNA TGTGCCAGCAGCCCGACGAGGGGGCGGAATGAGCAGTTCTTC.

CDR3 protein: CASSFRGVGETQYF. CDR3 DNA sequence: TGTGCCAGCAGCTTCAGGGGCGTGGGGGAGACCCAGTACTTC. This rearrangement joins TRBV7-2 to TRBJ2-5; D is possibly TRBD1 (6 bases). CDR3 size: 14 residues. Germline V gene data show CDR1 as SGHTA and CDR2 as FQGNSA. Trimming cost V 3 bases and J 5 bases, with 13 bases left between them.

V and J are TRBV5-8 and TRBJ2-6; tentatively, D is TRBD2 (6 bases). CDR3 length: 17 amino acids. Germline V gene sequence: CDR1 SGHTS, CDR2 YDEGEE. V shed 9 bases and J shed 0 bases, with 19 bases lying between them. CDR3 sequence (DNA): TGTGCCACCTTGGGACTTGGAACCTACTCTGGGGCCAACGTCCTGACTTTC. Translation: CATLGLGTYSGANVLTF.

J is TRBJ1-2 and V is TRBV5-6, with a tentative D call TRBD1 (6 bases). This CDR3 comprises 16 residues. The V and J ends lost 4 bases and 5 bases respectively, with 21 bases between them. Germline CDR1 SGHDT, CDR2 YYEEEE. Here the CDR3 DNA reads TGTGCCAGCAGCCCCGCCCCTACAGGGCCTGGGTATGGCTACACCTTC. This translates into CASSPAPTGPGYGYTF.

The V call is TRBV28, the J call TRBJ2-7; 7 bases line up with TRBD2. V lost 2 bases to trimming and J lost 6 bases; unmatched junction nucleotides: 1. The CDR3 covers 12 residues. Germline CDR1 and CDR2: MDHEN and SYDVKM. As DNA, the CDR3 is TGTGCCAGCAGTTTAGGGGAGGGCGAGCAGTACTTC. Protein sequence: CASSLGEGEQYF.

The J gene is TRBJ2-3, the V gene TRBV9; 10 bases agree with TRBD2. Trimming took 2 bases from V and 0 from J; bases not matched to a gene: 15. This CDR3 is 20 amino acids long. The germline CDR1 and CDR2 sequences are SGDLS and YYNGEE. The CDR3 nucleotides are TGTGCCAGCAGCGTGGCTGGTAGCGGGAGGTGGCCTTCTAGCACAGATACGCAGTATTTT. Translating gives CASSVAGSGRWPSSTDTQYF.

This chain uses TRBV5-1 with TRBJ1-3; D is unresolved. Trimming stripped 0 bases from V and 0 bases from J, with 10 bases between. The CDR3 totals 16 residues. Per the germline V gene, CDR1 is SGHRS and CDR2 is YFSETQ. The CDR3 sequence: CASSLAPQSSGNTIYF. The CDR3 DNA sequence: TGCGCCAGCAGCTTGGCCCCACAGAGCTCTGGAAACACCATATATTTT.

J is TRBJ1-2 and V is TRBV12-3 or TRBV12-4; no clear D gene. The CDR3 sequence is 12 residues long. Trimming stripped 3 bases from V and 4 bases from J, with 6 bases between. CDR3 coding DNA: TGTGCCAGCAGTTTTGACATCTATGGCTACACCTTC. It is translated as CASSFDIYGYTF.

CDR3 amino acids: CASGLPGTEAFF. For the CDR3, the DNA is TGTGCTAGTGGTCTACCAGGGACTGAAGCTTTCTTT. The chain uses TRBV12-5 and TRBJ1-1; maybe TRBD1 (5 bases). Germline V lookup: CDR1 LGHNT, CDR2 FRNRAP. Between the trimmed V and J ends, which lost 5 bases and 5 bases, there was a span of 9 bases. This CDR3 has 12 amino acids.

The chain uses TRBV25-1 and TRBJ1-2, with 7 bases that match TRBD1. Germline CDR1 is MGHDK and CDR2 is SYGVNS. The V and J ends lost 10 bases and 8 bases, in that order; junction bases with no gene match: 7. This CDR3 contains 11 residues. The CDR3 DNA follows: TGTGCCAAGAAGGAGGGGGCGGGCTACACCTTC. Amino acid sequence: CAKKEGAGYTF.

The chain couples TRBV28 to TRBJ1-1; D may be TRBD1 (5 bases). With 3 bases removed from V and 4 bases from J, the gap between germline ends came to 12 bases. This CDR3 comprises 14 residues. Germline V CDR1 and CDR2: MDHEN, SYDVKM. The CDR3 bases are TGTGCCAGCAGTTTTAACAGGAGGGGCACTGAAGCTTTCTTT. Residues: CASSFNRRGTEAFF.

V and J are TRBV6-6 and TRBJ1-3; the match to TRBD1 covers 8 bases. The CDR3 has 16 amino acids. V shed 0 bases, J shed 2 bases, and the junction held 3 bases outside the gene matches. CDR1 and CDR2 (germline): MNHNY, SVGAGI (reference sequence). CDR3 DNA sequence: TGTGCCAGCAGTTACTCGGCAGGGGGCACTGGAAACACCATATATTTT. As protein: CASSYSAGGTGNTIYF.

The CDR3 protein is CASSIAASGRAQETQYF. Here the CDR3 DNA reads TGTGCCAGTAGTATAGCCGCTAGCGGGAGGGCCCAAGAGACCCAGTACTTC. V and J are TRBV19 and TRBJ2-5; TRBD2 matches 12 bases. V dropped 1 base and J dropped 1; count of bases not matched to a gene: 4. The CDR3 runs to 17 residues. The V gene's germline CDR1 is LNHDA and CDR2 SQIVND (reference sequence). Filled out from reference TRBV19 and TRBJ2-5, the complete variable domain reads DGGITQSPKYLFRKEGQNVTLSCEQNLNHDAMYWYRQDPGQGLRLIYYSQIVNDFQKGDIAEGYSVSREKKESFPLTVTSAQKNPTAFYLCASSIAASGRAQETQYFGPGTRLLVL.

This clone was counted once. CDR3 in amino acids: CASSPPSRAGGGNIQYF. CDR3 nucleotide sequence: TGTGCCAGCTCACCACCAAGCCGAGCGGGAGGAGGAAACATTCAGTACTTC. The genes are TRBV18 and TRBJ2-4; 9 bases line up with TRBD2. The CDR3 extends over 17 amino acids. J was trimmed by 6 bases and V by 0 bases; bases with no gene match: 9. The V gene's germline CDR1 is KGHSH and CDR2 LQKENI. The complete variable domain, with remaining parts taken from reference TRBV18 and TRBJ2-4, reads NAGVMQNPRHLVRRRGQEARLRCSPMKGHSHVYWYRQLPEEGLKFMVYLQKENIIDESGMPKERFSAEFPKEGPSILRIQQVVRGDSAAYFCASSPPSRAGGGNIQYFGAGTRLSVL.

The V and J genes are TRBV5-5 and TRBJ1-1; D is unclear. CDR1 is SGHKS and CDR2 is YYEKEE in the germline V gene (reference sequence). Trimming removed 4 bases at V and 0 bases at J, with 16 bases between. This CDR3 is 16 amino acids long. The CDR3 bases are TGTGCCAGCAGCGCGGGAATCGGACGGCTGAACACTGAAGCTTTCTTT. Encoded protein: CASSAGIGRLNTEAFF.